This TCR beta chain was obtained from a study of blood T cell repertoires in COVID-19. Study details: The United States, Italy and Spain supplied acute and convalescent COVID-19 samples. T cells, B-cell-depleted T cells, or PBMCs supplied cDNA or gDNA.

Original processing methods: Researchers report that nucleated cell counts were estimated from reference gene primer amplification. Clones were read by immunoSEQ multiplex PCR, and TCRdb kept only the in-frame ones, dropping some. The V and J calls and clone size were taken over from that table, and D and trimming were inferred from the DNA. The table lists about 35,000 clones, about 90% of them singletons. V dropped 5 bases and J dropped 1 base, with 8 bases sitting between them. Germline-derived CDR1 and CDR2 are MNHEY and SMNVEV (reference sequence). The CDR3 totals 13 residues. The receptor was isolated from a man older than 75 with acute or convalescent COVID-19. What was sequenced was peripheral blood. The V gene is TRBV27, the J gene TRBJ1-2; D is unresolved. CDR3 in amino acids: CASSRGGNYGYTF. CDR3 coding DNA: TGTGCCAGCAGTCGAGGTGGTAACTATGGCTACACCTTC.